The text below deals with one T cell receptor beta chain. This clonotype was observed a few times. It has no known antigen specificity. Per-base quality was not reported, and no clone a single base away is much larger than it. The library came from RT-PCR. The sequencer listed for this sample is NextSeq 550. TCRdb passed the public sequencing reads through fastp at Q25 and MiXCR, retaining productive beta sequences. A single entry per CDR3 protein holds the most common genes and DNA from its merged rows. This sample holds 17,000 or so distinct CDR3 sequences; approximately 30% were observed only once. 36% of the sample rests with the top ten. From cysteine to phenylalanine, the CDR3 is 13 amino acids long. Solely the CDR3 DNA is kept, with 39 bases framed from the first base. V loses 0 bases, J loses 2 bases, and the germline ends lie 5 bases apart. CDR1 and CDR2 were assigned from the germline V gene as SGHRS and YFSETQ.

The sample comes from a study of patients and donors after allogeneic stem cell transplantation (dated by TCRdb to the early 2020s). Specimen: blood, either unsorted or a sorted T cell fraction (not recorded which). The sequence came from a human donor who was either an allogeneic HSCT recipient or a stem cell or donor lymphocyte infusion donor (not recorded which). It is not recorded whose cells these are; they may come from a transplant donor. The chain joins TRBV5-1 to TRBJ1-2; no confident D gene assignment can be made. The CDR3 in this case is CASSLAQNYGYTF. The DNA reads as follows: TGCGCCAGCAGCTTGGCCCAGAACTATGGCTACACCTTC.